Sequencing of this T cell receptor (beta chain) was carried out in a study of cytomegalovirus exposure and HLA in healthy donors. For the study at large: Early on, a data release was issued that held approximately 78 million unique TCRs from HLA-typed donors.

Donors sampled were nominally healthy, though unrecorded immune exposures were likely. General study findings and limits: A list of roughly 160 TCR beta chains associated with cytomegalovirus was given. A later analysis found TCR association rates differed by HLA locus, highest for DRB1 and lowest for HLA-C.

V shed 5 bases, J shed 3 bases, and the junction held 3 bases outside the gene matches. CDR1 PRHDT and CDR2 FYEKMQ come from the germline V gene (reference sequence). This CDR3 is 13 amino acids long. As regards this clone: Antigen specificity is unknown.

The study ran its PCR with 60 Vbeta and 13 Jbeta primers. Sequencing was performed with immunoSEQ multiplex PCR; in TCRdb, only in-frame clones are kept and a portion is missing. This sample yields approximately 110,000 clones, of which around 80% are seen a single time; 2% to 2.5% belongs to the top ten. This chain connects TRBV13 to TRBJ1-1, with 7 bases aligning to TRBD1. The clonotype comes from a man aged 25-40 years in good health and CMV-seronegative. The sequencing sample was made of PBMCs. This chain's CDR3 is CASSRGTDTEAFF. The CDR3 DNA is TGTGCCAGCAGCCGTGGGACAGACACTGAAGCTTTCTTT.